The T cell receptor beta chain described here comes from a study of shared clonotypes between healthy human individuals. Each subset's genomic DNA was split evenly across several immunoSEQ plates. TCRdb keeps only in-frame clones here, not all; method: immunoSEQ multiplex PCR. The sample includes about 770,000 clones, just under 75% seen only once; the top ten take about 1.7%. Study results and caveats: Investigators expected sequencing depth to affect clonotype sharing among donors.

Losses at the gene ends were 5 bases for V and 4 bases for J; bases not matched to a gene: 19. CDR1 and CDR2 (germline): MNHEY, SMNVEV (reference sequence). The CDR3 has 18 residues. Concerning this clone itself: Its antigen is not known.

The clonotype comes from a woman in her twenties or thirties in good health. The chain combines TRBV27 with TRBJ1-2; the match to TRBD1 covers 7 bases. The material sequenced was memory CD4+ T cells sorted from blood. Specified subset: CD45RA-negative fraction. CDR3 residues: CASSLRFFPGQPIYGYTF. Here the CDR3 DNA reads TGTGCCAGCAGTCTCAGGTTTTTTCCGGGACAGCCGATCTATGGCTACACCTTC.